This T cell receptor (beta chain) originates from a study of blood T cell dynamics during melanoma immunotherapy. Study details: First-line therapy was either pembrolizumab or nivolumab with ipilimumab for metastatic melanoma. Study outcomes and limitations: The study could not tell melanoma-specific clones from general immune activation. PBMC repertoires of eventual disease-control patients split at W3 into clonality or diversity gains.

Time point specified: pre-treatment baseline. One draw preceded checkpoint blockade; another followed its first cycle at week 3. J lost 6 bases, V lost 4 bases, and 11 bases had no gene match. CDR3 size: 15 residues. Germline loops: CDR1 SGHDT, CDR2 YYEEEE. Assay used: immunoSEQ multiplex PCR; TCRdb lists only in-frame clones, some missing. Of more than 8,500 clones in the sample, 80% to 90% were seen once. Worth noting for this clone: Its antigen is still unknown.

This TCR derives from a human donor with melanoma. The chain joins TRBV5-6 to TRBJ2-7; 9 bases are shared with TRBD1. The sequences come from blood, collected from a patient treated with checkpoint blockade. The CDR3 DNA reads as TGTGCCAGCAGCACCACCGGGACAGGGATTGGCGAGCAGTACTTC. As protein: CASSTTGTGIGEQYF.